This T cell receptor beta chain was sequenced in a study of T cell responses to AZD1222 COVID-19 vaccine. General study results and limits: Only six people who got AZD1222 tested seropositive at baseline.

Trimming cost V 3 bases and J 0 bases, with 15 bases left between them. This CDR3 contains 17 residues. In germline, CDR1 is LNHDA, CDR2 SQIVND (reference sequence). A word on this clone: The target antigen is unknown.

Repertoires were generated with immunoSEQ multiplex PCR, while TCRdb's copy carries only in-frame clones and drops some. The data show 150,000 to 200,000 clones, 70% to 90% seen once. The clonotype originates from an adult in good health. The source was peripheral blood, collected on day 0 of AZD1222 vaccination. V and J are TRBV19 and TRBJ1-5; D possibly corresponds to TRBD1 (6 bases). The CDR3 sequence: CASSIRAGAYSNQPQHF. The CDR3 nucleotides read TGTGCCAGTAGTATTCGGGCAGGGGCATATAGCAATCAGCCCCAGCATTTT.